This T cell receptor (beta chain) was sequenced during a study of blood T cell repertoires in COVID-19. Generated by immunoSEQ multiplex PCR, the TCRdb table keeps only in-frame clones and is missing some. This table has about 160,000 clones, roughly 87% appearing once. This CDR3 comprises 13 residues. Per germline, CDR1 LGHDT and CDR2 YNNKEL (reference sequence). V was trimmed by 4 bases and J by 8 bases, leaving 12 bases between them. Across 20 to 25 US areas, participants ranged in age from about 18 to 100 years. The sample was PBMCs or T cells enriched from blood (not recorded which). This chain links TRBV3-1 (or the pseudogene TRBV3-2) with TRBJ2-1; D uncertain. The sequence was collected from a middle-aged woman who had been exposed to COVID-19. The DNA for the CDR3 is TGTGCCAGCAGCCCAGAGGTCAGCGATGAGCAGTTCTTC. It codes for CASSPEVSDEQFF.